This section outlines one T cell receptor beta chain sequence together with its context. The antigen is unknown. TCRdb's table, derived via immunoSEQ multiplex PCR, lists solely in-frame clones and lacks some. The table includes approximately 2.5 million clones, roughly 93% detected once. The data originate from a study of shared clonotypes between healthy human individuals. CD4+ cell separation produced CD45RA+ naive and CD45RA-negative memory subsets. Overall study results and limits: Sampling used blood alone; tissue repertoires probably differ. Of the naive CD4 clonotypes, about 5.4% were shared across a few donors.

The germline V gene encodes CDR1 SGHDT and CDR2 YYEEEE. This CDR3 has 17 residues. V was trimmed by 0 bases and J by 0 bases, leaving 10 bases between them. This rearrangement joins TRBV5-6 to TRBJ2-6; D is uncertain. Specimen: naive CD4+ T cells from PBMCs. Subset denoted: CD45RA+ positively selected. This clonotype originated in a young man in good health. Some clones in this sample may be carry-over from other donors' samples. This CDR3 is CASSLDPYNSGANVLTF. CDR3 in DNA: TGTGCCAGCAGCTTGGACCCCTACAACTCTGGGGCCAACGTCCTGACTTTC.